This T cell receptor (beta chain) emerged from a study of T cell clones after liver transplantation. In this sample, this clone turned up a few times. As yet, its antigen is unknown. Study results and limitations: A significant post-transplant drop in circulating graft-donor-reactive CD4 TCRbeta sequences occurred in most of the 8 subjects. These preliminary findings come from unstandardized post-transplant sampling times. Graft donor-reactive T cells possibly entered the graft instead of undergoing deletion.

Profiled with immunoSEQ multiplex PCR; TCRdb holds only in-frame clones, not every one. The sample carries some 11,000 clones, over 55% recorded once. This TCR came from a human patient who received a liver transplant. The graft donor may account for some of the T cells. The specimen comprised CD4+ T cells from blood, sampled about 31 months after liver transplant.

CDR3 DNA sequence: TGTGCCAGCAGTGAATTAGCGGGGGGAGACACAGATACGCAGTATTTT. Translation gives CASSELAGGDTDTQYF. The rearrangement joins TRBV6-1 to TRBJ2-3; 10 bases match TRBD2. CDR3 length: 16 residues. Trimming took 2 bases from V and 2 from J; bases not matched to a gene: 4. Germline V gene data show CDR1 as MNHNS and CDR2 as SASEGT.